What follows describes a single T cell receptor (beta chain). This clonotype was seen a handful of times. Its antigen specificity is not known. Base qualities are not recorded, but no much larger clone differs from it by a single base. The sample comes from a study of Graves' ophthalmopathy and Graves' hyperthyroidism (dated by TCRdb to the late 2010s). Context from the whole study: Peripheral blood samples were taken at the time of initial diagnosis, before any treatment was given. An independent validation cohort comprised some 19 hyperthyroidism patients and 15 to 17 patients who later progressed from hyperthyroidism to ophthalmopathy. Following sampling, methimazole starting at 30 mg daily was administered to hyperthyroidism patients, and high-dose intravenous methylprednisolone was administered to ophthalmopathy patients. In roughly six hyperthyroidism patients, the T-cell repertoire of thyroid tissue was compared with the T-cell repertoire of blood. In total, 120 to 150 blood samples were TCR-sequenced: approximately 42 ophthalmopathy, under 85 hyperthyroidism and 17 hyperthyroidism-to-ophthalmopathy patients. To explore V-J signatures that distinguish ophthalmopathy from hyperthyroidism, a discovery set of 100 patients was enrolled, made up of 40 to 45 with ophthalmopathy and around 57 with stable hyperthyroidism. The study used TCR beta repertoire signatures to distinguish Graves' ophthalmopathy from Graves' hyperthyroidism and to predict progression to ophthalmopathy. What the study reported, not specific to this receptor: Most expanded thyroid clonotypes with a frequency above 0.001 also appeared in blood, which suggests that blood repertoires may reflect the immune response in the thyroid. No statistical method was used to set the sample size in advance, and the investigators knew which group each participant was assigned to. In cross-validation, the 13-signature model distinguished ophthalmopathy from stable hyperthyroidism with about 89% sensitivity and 81% to 82% specificity, while in the test set the corresponding values were about 79% and 69%. In validation, the model predicted ophthalmopathy progression with about 70% sensitivity and 72.22% specificity; some 13 predicted patients were CT-confirmed with GO in a median of roughly 6.8 months.

TCR beta CDR3 regions were amplified from RNA transcripts for repertoire sequencing. A first-round RT-PCR used HTBI primers with the Qiagen OneStep RT-PCR kit, followed by a second-round multiplex PCR, size selection and purification. Libraries were sequenced on an Illumina HiSeq2000 using paired-end 100 bp reads. The published analysis was carried out like this. SOAPnuke was used for read processing, and reads with adapters, uncalled bases, a mean Phred below 15, or no exact constant-primer or identifier match were discarded. High-quality paired reads were merged with COPE v1.2.5. Each unique nucleotide sequence was defined as a clonotype, and clonotypes were aligned to IMGT TRB V, D and J references with MiTCR v1.1. The analysis was limited to V-J combinations with a frequency above 0.0001, which together covered 99.2% of repertoires. For each V-J combination, a TCR clonal expansion and chaos score was defined as F50 clonal expansion divided by the chaos observed in the TCRdist matrix. Welch's t-statistics and random forest were used to narrow the features down to approximately 13 V-J combinations, which were then fed into a naive Bayes classifier. The similarity between thyroid and blood repertoires was quantified using the Morisita-Horn index. TCRdb passed the public sequencing reads through fastp at Q25 and MiXCR, retaining productive beta sequences. Rows matching on CDR3 protein sequence are summarized as one entry with the most common DNA and genes. The V and J calls shown here were made by TCRdb, not taken from the authors' results. The sample table holds 650,000 to 800,000 distinct CDR3 sequences, of which about two fifths were seen once. Of the sample, 3% to 3.5% falls within the top ten clones.

V is pruned by 6 bases and J by 0 bases, leaving 10 bases of the junction without a gene match. The germline V gene (reference sequence) supplies CDR1 LNHDA and CDR2 SQIVND. The CDR3 spans 16 residues, from the cysteine through the phenylalanine. Solely the CDR3 DNA is kept, with 48 bases framed from the first base. Ophthalmopathy patients were characterized by moderately to severely active disease, a Clinical Activity Score of at least 3, a NOSPECS grade of at least 4, and a disease duration under 3 months. Anyone with other autoimmune diseases, uncontrolled infections, pregnancy or lactation was excluded from the study. Diagnosis relied on clinical symptoms, serum thyroxine, TRAb, thyroid ultrasound and orbital computed tomography. Ficoll-Paque density gradient centrifugation was used to isolate PBMCs from 9.5 to 10 ml of fresh peripheral blood. Total RNA was extracted using Trizol reagent, and RNA quality was checked on an Agilent 2100 Bioanalyzer.

The chain links TRBV19 with TRBJ1-2; the junction holds 7 bases that match TRBD1. The clonotype originates from an adult man with Graves' ophthalmopathy. Sequencing was done on a sample of peripheral blood. CDR3 protein: CASRTGTASTNYGYTF. DNA sequence: TGTGCCAGTAGAACCGGGACAGCCAGTACTAACTATGGCTACACCTTC. Reference TRBV19 and TRBJ1-2 genes cover what lies past the CDR3, so the full variable domain is DGGITQSPKYLFRKEGQNVTLSCEQNLNHDAMYWYRQDPGQGLRLIYYSQIVNDFQKGDIAEGYSVSREKKESFPLTVTSAQKNPTAFYLCASRTGTASTNYGYTFGSGTRLTVV.